The clone carrying this TCR beta chain was observed at least ten times. The target antigen is unknown. V was pared by 1 base and J by 3 bases, with 16 bases between. Germline V gives CDR1 SEHNR, CDR2 FQNEAQ (reference sequence). CDR3 length: 16 residues. This entry comes from a study of T-cell reconstitution after alpha-beta-depleted transplantation in children. Study-level points and caveats: From surviving recipient T cells and thymic progenitors came the high day-60 TCRbeta diversity observed in some patients. In patients about two months after transplant, alpha-beta T cells reportedly arose from several hundred expanded graft clones. T-cell numbers and diversity, one year after transplant, stemmed largely from T cells that were newly produced.

Unique molecular identifiers featured in how the TCRbeta library was prepared. A single record per CDR3 protein comes from TCRdb applying MiXCR to the PCR reads. This table holds hundreds of thousands of distinct CDR3 sequences, over 10% found once. The TCR sequence derives from a girl aged 2 to 10 with congenital amegakaryocytic thrombocytopenia, due to receive a stem cell transplant. The chain links TRBV7-9 to TRBJ2-7, with D maybe TRBD1 (5 bases). The material was PBMCs, obtained before TCRalphabeta/CD19-depleted stem cell transplant. The CDR3 spells CASSLGSSQTDYEQYF. Written as DNA, the CDR3 is TGTGCCAGCAGCTTAGGTTCGTCGCAGACAGACTACGAGCAGTACTTC. The entire variable domain, with the rest obtained from reference TRBV7-9 and TRBJ2-7, is as follows: DTGVSQNPRHKITKRGQNVTFRCDPISEHNRLYWYRQTLGQGPEFLTYFQNEAQLEKSRLLSDRFSAERPKGSFSTLEIQRTEQGDSAMYLCASSLGSSQTDYEQYFGPGTRLTVT.